The TCR beta chain described here comes from a study of neoadjuvant anti-PD-1 for oral cavity cancer. Some clones are missing from TCRdb's copy, which holds only in-frame ones; the method was immunoSEQ multiplex PCR. The repertoire holds roughly 13,000 clones, with roughly 74% as singletons. V gave up 6 bases and J gave up 2 bases, with 17 bases separating them. The CDR3 loop spans 15 amino acids. The germline V gene has CDR1 MNHNS and CDR2 SASEGT. Time point denoted: after neoadjuvant nivolumab, at surgical resection. The sample here was PBMCs, taken after nivolumab (anti-PD-1) treatment. The chain links TRBV6-1 to TRBJ2-7; a possible D gene is TRBD1 (5 bases). This sequence originates from a person aged 40-85 years with oral cavity squamous cell carcinoma. This CDR3 is CASSRAISLTYEQYF. The CDR3 coding sequence is TGTGCCAGCAGCAGGGCCATTAGTTTAACCTACGAGCAGTACTTC.